The rows below give T cell receptor beta chains drawn from one sample of a study of blood T cell repertoires in COVID-19. Only in-frame clones appear in the TCRdb table, and some are missing; sequencing was by immunoSEQ multiplex PCR. The sample yields over 200,000 clones, around 88% seen once. Sequencing was done on a sample of peripheral blood. The receptors come from a woman in her 50s with acute or convalescent COVID-19. Each CDR3 is given with its conserved first and last residue. Some rows mark clone size as missing; the rest say once, few, many or name a class of expanded clone.

v_call: TRBV24-1; clone_size: .; cdr3_aa: CATSDFGPHVDEQFF
v_call: TRBV5-1; clone_size: .; cdr3_aa: CASSRRQGATSTGELFF
v_call: TRBV7-9; clone_size: .; cdr3_aa: CASSLATRGEKLFF
v_call: TRBV7-2; clone_size: .; cdr3_aa: CASSVRSGGGDTQYF
v_call: TRBV7-6; clone_size: .; cdr3_aa: CASSLGSLAGANEQFF
v_call: TRBV5-6; clone_size: .; cdr3_aa: CASSTWTSLTDTQYF
v_call: TRBV9; clone_size: .; cdr3_aa: CASSASSTGEQFF
v_call: TRBV6-6; clone_size: .; cdr3_aa: CASRIVSGIETGELFF
v_call: TRBV29-1; clone_size: .; cdr3_aa: CSASSEQSF
v_call: TRBV6-6; clone_size: .; cdr3_aa: CASTPEGAGGEKLFF
v_call: TRBV18; clone_size: .; cdr3_aa: CASSQGLVTDTQYF
v_call: TRBV11-2; clone_size: .; cdr3_aa: CASSLERTSGKTQYF
v_call: TRBV28; clone_size: .; cdr3_aa: CATQGGGRYGYTF
v_call: TRBV10-1; clone_size: .; cdr3_aa: CASSNRDSLLTYEQYF
v_call: TRBV6-6; clone_size: .; cdr3_aa: CASSRVVSGLTDTQYF
v_call: TRBV3-1/TRBV3-2; clone_size: .; cdr3_aa: CASSQGGAYEQYF
v_call: TRBV11-2; clone_size: .; cdr3_aa: CASSLDPGYNEQFF
v_call: TRBV6-1; clone_size: .; cdr3_aa: CASSEATRASQHF
v_call: TRBV6-5; clone_size: .; cdr3_aa: CASSYAVASAYGYTF
v_call: TRBV28; clone_size: .; cdr3_aa: CASSYIQGIRSGANVLTF
v_call: TRBV7-9; clone_size: .; cdr3_aa: CASSVKAREPSGPREQYF
v_call: TRBV24-1; clone_size: .; cdr3_aa: CATSDPGSNRETQYF
v_call: TRBV5-6; clone_size: .; cdr3_aa: CASSFRIDKETQYF
v_call: TRBV9; clone_size: .; cdr3_aa: CASSATGGPWETQYF
v_call: TRBV11-1; clone_size: .; cdr3_aa: CASSRTGNKYEQYF
v_call: TRBV5-4; clone_size: .; cdr3_aa: CASSLSRSGRGREQFF
v_call: TRBV19; clone_size: .; cdr3_aa: CASSIGGQSYEQYF
v_call: TRBV27; clone_size: .; cdr3_aa: CASSAIGTGVGDTQYF
v_call: TRBV5-1; clone_size: .; cdr3_aa: CASSLRETDTQYF
v_call: TRBV7-6; clone_size: few; cdr3_aa: CASSLTGGLSYEQYF
v_call: TRBV18; clone_size: .; cdr3_aa: CASSRSIRETQYF
v_call: TRBV28; clone_size: .; cdr3_aa: CASSLGGASGNTIYF
v_call: TRBV27; clone_size: once; cdr3_aa: CASSPDRNQPQHF